The sequence of this TCR beta chain was determined in a study of T cells in narcolepsy. As to this clone: Its antigen remains unknown.

Using immunoSEQ multiplex PCR, the repertoire was profiled, and TCRdb retains in-frame clones only, with some absent. Of 25,000 or so clones listed, about 82% are singletons. The V end lost 5 bases, the J end lost 1 base, and 11 bases lay between the germline ends. CDR3 length: 14 residues. The germline CDR1 and CDR2 sequences are LNHDA and SQIVND (reference sequence). The study's findings and limits: HCRT-specific and TRIB2-specific autoreactive clonotypes appeared among same-patient CSF and blood CD4+ clonotypes.

The sequence derives from a human donor in good health. V and J are TRBV19 and TRBJ1-2; possibly TRBD1 for D (5 bases). The source material was memory (CD45RA-) CD4+ T cells from blood. CDR3 amino acids: CASSSGLNNYGYTF. The CDR3, as DNA: TGTGCCAGTAGTTCGGGACTTAATAACTATGGCTACACCTTC.